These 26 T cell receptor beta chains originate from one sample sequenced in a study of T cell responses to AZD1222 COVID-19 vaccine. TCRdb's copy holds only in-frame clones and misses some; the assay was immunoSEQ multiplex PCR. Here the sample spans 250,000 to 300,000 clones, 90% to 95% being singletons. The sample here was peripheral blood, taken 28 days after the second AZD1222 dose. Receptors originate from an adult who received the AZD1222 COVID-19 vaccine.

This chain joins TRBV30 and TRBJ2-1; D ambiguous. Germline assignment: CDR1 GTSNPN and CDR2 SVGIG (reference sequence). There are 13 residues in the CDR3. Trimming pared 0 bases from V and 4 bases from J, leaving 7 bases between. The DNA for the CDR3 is TGTGCCTGGAGTGTAAGGAGTTACAATGAGCAGTTCTTC. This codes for CAWSVRSYNEQFF.

The CDR3 nucleotides read TGTGCCAGCAGTGCCCACGGGACAGGGAAACACAATGAGCAGTTCTTC. Translated: CASSAHGTGKHNEQFF. This chain links TRBV25-1 with TRBJ2-1, with 9 nucleotides matching TRBD1. Germline lookup yields CDR1 MGHDK and CDR2 SYGVNS. The CDR3 contains 16 residues. The J segment lost 5 bases and the V segment lost 4 bases, leaving 9 bases of the junction unmatched.

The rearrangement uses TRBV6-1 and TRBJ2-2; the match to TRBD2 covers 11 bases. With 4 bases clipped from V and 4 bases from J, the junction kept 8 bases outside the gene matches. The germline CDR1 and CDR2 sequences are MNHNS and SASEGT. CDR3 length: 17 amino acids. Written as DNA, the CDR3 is TGTGCCAGCAGTGCCCTGACTAGCGGGGATTTCACCGGGGAGCTGTTTTTT. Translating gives CASSALTSGDFTGELFF.

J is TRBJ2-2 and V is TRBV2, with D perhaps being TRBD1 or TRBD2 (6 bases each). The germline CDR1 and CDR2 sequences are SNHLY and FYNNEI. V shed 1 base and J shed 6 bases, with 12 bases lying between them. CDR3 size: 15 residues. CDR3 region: CASSEGPGEAGELFF. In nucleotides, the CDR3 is TGTGCCAGCAGTGAAGGGCCAGGGGAGGCCGGGGAGCTGTTTTTT.

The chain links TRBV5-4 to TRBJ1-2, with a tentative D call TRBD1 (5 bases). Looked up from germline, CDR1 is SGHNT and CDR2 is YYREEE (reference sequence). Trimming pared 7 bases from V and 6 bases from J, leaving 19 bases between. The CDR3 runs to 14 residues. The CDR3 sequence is CASGEGGAADGYTF. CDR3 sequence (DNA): TGTGCCAGCGGGGAGGGCGGGGCGGCGGATGGCTACACCTTC. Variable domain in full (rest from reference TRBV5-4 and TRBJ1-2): ETGVTQSPTHLIKTRGQQVTLRCSSQSGHNTVSWYQQALGQGPQFIFQYYREEENGRGNFPPRFSGLQFPNYSSELNVNALELDDSALYLCASGEGGAADGYTFGSGTRLTVV.

The CDR3 protein is CASSLGRQYQETQYF. The CDR3, as DNA: TGTGCCAGCAGCTTAGGGCGACAGTACCAAGAGACCCAGTACTTC. The chain couples TRBV7-8 to TRBJ2-5; D possibly corresponds to TRBD1 (5 bases). This CDR3 spans 15 amino acids. The germline gives CDR1 SGHVS, CDR2 FQNEAQ. Between the trimmed V and J ends, which lost 1 base and 0 bases, there was a span of 9 bases.

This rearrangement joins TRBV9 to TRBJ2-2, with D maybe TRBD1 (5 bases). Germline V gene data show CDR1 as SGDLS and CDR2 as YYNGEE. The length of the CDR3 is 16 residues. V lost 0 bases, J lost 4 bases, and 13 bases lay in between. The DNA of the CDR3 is TGTGCCAGCAGCGTAGGGGGCAGGGTAGGCACCGGGGAGCTGTTTTTT. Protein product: CASSVGGRVGTGELFF. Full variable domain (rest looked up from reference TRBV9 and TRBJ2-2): DSGVTQTPKHLITATGQRVTLRCSPRSGDLSVYWYQQSLDQGLQFLIQYYNGEERAKGNILERFSAQQFPDLHSELNLSSLELGDSALYFCASSVGGRVGTGELFFGEGSRLTVL.

The CDR3 DNA reads as TGTGCCAGCAGCTTACTGGTTAGCGGGGGGTCCTACAATGAGCAGTTCTTC. Translated: CASSLLVSGGSYNEQFF. The chain combines TRBV11-2 with TRBJ2-1; 10 nucleotides agree with TRBD2. The germline gives CDR1 SGHAT, CDR2 FQNNGV. V was clipped by 2 bases and J by 1 base; unmatched bases: 5. The CDR3 sequence is 17 residues long.

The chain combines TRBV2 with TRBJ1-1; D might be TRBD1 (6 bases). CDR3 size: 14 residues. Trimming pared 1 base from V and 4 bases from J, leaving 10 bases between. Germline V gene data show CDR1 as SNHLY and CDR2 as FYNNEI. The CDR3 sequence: CASSEGQGITEAFF. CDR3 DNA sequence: TGTGCCAGCAGTGAAGGTCAGGGGATCACTGAAGCTTTCTTT.

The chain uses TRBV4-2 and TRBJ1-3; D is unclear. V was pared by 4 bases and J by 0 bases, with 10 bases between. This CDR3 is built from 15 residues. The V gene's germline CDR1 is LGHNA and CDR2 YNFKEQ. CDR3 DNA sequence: TGTGCCAGCAGCCCCCATCCGAGCTCTGGAAACACCATATATTTT. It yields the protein CASSPHPSSGNTIYF.

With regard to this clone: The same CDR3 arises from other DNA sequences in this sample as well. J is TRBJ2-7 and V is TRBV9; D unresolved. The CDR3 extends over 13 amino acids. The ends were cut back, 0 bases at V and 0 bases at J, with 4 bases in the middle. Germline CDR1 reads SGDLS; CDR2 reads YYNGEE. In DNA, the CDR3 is TGTGCCAGCAGCGTAGGTAGCTCCTACGAGCAGTACTTC. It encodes CASSVGSSYEQYF.

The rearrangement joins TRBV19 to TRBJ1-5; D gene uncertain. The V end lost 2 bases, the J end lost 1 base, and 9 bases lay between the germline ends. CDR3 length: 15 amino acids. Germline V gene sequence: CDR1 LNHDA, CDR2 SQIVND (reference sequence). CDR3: CASSIKVGSNQPQHF. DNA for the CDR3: TGTGCCAGTAGTATAAAAGTAGGAAGCAATCAGCCCCAGCATTTT.

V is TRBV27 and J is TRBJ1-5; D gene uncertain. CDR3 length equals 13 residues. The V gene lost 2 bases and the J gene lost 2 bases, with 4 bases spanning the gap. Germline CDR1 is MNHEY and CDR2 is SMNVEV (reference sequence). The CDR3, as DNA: TGTGCCAGCAGTTTACGCGGCAATCAGCCCCAGCATTTT. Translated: CASSLRGNQPQHF.

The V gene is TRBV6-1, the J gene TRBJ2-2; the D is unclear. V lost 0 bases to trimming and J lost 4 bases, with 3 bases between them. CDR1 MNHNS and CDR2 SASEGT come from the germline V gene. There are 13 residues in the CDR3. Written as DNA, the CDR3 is TGTGCCAGCAGTGAAGCCTTCACCGGGGAGCTGTTTTTT. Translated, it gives CASSEAFTGELFF.

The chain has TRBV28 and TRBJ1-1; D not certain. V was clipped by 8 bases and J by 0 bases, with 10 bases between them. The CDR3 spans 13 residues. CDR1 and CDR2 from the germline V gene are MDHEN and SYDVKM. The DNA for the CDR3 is TGTGCCAGCCGACCGACGGTGAACACTGAAGCTTTCTTT. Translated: CASRPTVNTEAFF.

The CDR3 is CAGQGDSPLHF. In DNA, the CDR3 is TGCGCCGGACAGGGGGATTCACCCCTCCACTTT. The chain recombines TRBV23-1 with TRBJ1-6, with 10 bases fitting TRBD1. TRBV23-1 is filed as an ORF, its function uncertain. The trim removed 11 bases at V and 8 bases at J, leaving 0 bases unmatched. This CDR3 has 11 residues.

The CDR3 DNA sequence: TGCGCCAGCAGCCGCCCTAGCGGGGGGGGCACAGATACGCAGTATTTT. This sequence encodes CASSRPSGGGTDTQYF. J is TRBJ2-3 and V is TRBV5-1; 12 bases line up with TRBD2. The CDR3 sequence is 16 residues long. V trimming: 4 bases; J trimming: 1 base; junction bases outside the gene matches: 4. CDR1 and CDR2 (germline): SGHRS, YFSETQ. The entire variable domain, with the rest obtained from reference TRBV5-1 and TRBJ2-3, is as follows: KAGVTQTPRYLIKTRGQQVTLSCSPISGHRSVSWYQQTPGQGLQFLFEYFSETQRNKGNFPGRFSGRQFSNSRSEMNVSTLELGDSALYLCASSRPSGGGTDTQYFGPGTRLTVL.

The CDR3 nucleotides are TGCGCCAGCAGCCAAGATAAGGGAACCGGGGAGCTGTTTTTT. This encodes CASSQDKGTGELFF. The rearrangement joins TRBV4-3 to TRBJ2-2; D remains ambiguous. Trimming removed 0 bases at V and 5 bases at J, with 7 bases between. Looked up from germline, CDR1 is LGHNA and CDR2 is YSLEER. This CDR3 has 14 residues.

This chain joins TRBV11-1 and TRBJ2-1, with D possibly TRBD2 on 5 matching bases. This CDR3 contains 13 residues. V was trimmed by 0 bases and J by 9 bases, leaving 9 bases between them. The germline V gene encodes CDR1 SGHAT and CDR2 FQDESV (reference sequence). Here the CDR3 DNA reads TGTGCCAGCAGCTTAGCGGCCCGGGGTGAGCAGTTCTTC. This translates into CASSLAARGEQFF. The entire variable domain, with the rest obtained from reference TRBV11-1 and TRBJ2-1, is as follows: EAEVAQSPRYKITEKSQAVAFWCDPISGHATLYWYRQILGQGPELLVQFQDESVVDDSQLPKDRFSAERLKGVDSTLKIQPAELGDSAMYLCASSLAARGEQFFGPGTRLTVL.

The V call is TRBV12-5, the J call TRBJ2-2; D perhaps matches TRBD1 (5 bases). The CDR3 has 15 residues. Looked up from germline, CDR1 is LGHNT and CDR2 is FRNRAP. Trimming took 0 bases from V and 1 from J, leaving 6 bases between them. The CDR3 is CASGLVQGNTGELFF. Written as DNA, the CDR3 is TGTGCTAGTGGTTTGGTTCAGGGGAACACCGGGGAGCTGTTTTTT.

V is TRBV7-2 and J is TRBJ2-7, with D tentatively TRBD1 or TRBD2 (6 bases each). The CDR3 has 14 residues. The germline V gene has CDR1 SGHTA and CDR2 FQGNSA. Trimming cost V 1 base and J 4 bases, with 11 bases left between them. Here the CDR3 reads CASSLEWGAYEQYF. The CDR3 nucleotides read TGTGCCAGCAGCTTAGAGTGGGGGGCGTACGAGCAGTACTTC.

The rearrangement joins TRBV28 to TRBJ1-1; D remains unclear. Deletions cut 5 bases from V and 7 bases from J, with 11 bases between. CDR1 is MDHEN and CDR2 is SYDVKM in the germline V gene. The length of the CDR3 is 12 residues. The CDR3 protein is CASSAVGREAFF. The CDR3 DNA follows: TGTGCCAGCAGTGCTGTCGGTCGTGAAGCTTTCTTT.

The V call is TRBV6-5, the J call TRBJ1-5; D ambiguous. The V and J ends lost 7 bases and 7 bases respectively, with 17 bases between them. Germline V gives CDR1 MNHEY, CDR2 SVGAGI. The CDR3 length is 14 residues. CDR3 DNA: TGTGCCAGCAAGTGGACCGCGGGAGAACAGCCCCAGCATTTT. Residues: CASKWTAGEQPQHF.

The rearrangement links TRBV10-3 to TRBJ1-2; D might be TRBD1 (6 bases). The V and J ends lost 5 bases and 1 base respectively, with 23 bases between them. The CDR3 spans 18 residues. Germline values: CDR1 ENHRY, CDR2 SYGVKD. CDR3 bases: TGTGCCATCAGTTCCGGGACGGGAAAAGTAGGGGGTAACTATGGCTACACCTTC. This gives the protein CAISSGTGKVGGNYGYTF.

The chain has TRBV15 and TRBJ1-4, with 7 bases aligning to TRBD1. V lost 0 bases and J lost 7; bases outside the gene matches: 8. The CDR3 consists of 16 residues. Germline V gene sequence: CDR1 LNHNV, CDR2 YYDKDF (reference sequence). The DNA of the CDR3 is TGTGCCACCAGCAGAGAATCCAGGGGGTTTTTTGAAAAACTGTTTTTT. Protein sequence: CATSRESRGFFEKLFF.

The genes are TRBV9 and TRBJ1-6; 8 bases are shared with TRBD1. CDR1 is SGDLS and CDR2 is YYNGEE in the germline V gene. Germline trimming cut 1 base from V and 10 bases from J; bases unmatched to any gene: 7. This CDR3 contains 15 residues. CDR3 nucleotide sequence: TGTGCCAGCAGCGTAACTGGGACAGGATCCTCACCCCTCCACTTT. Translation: CASSVTGTGSSPLHF. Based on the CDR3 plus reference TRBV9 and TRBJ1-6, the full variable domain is DSGVTQTPKHLITATGQRVTLRCSPRSGDLSVYWYQQSLDQGLQFLIQYYNGEERAKGNILERFSAQQFPDLHSELNLSSLELGDSALYFCASSVTGTGSSPLHFGNGTRLTVT.